This T cell receptor (beta chain) was captured by sequencing in a study of T cell repertoires in cytomegalovirus infection. Study-level results: CMV-specific HLA-C-restricted TCR beta clonotypes dominated the ex vivo response.

V dropped 6 bases and J dropped 6; count of bases not matched to a gene: 5. The germline CDR1 and CDR2 sequences are SEHNR and FQNEAQ (reference sequence). CDR3 size: 13 residues. This clonotype has just a few counts. Its antigen remains unknown. TCRdb passed the reads through MiXCR, listing each CDR3 protein once. The sample carries fewer than 900,000 distinct CDR3 sequences, about 29% recorded once. This receptor was obtained from a human donor in good health (CMV status not recorded). Some clones in this sample may be carry-over from other donors' samples. Material: cultured CD8+ T cells from PBMCs, obtained from culture after CMV antigen stimulation. The gene calls are TRBV7-9 and TRBJ2-1, with TRBD1 identical over 7 bases. CDR3 in amino acids: CASRPDRSNEQFF. CDR3 in DNA: TGTGCCAGCAGACCGGACAGGTCCAATGAGCAGTTCTTC.